This is a list of T cell receptor beta chains from one sample in a study of blood T cell repertoires in COVID-19. Sequenced by immunoSEQ multiplex PCR; TCRdb stores in-frame clones only, minus some. The repertoire holds 110,000 or so clones, with more than 80% as singletons. The material sequenced was peripheral blood. The receptors were gathered from a woman aged 55-70 years with COVID-19, enrolled during active disease. Each CDR3 is given with its conserved first and last residue. Fields, in order: J gene, V gene, CDR3 protein.

>TRBJ1-1|TRBV20-1
CSASSPGNTEAFF
>TRBJ1-3|TRBV7-8
CASSLDRTGNTIYF
>TRBJ1-2|TRBV6-1
CASSEAQGSGYGYTF
>TRBJ1-5|TRBV21-1
CASSKAAGGNQPQHF
>TRBJ1-2|TRBV3-1/TRBV3-2
CASSWDRDNGYTF
>TRBJ1-5|TRBV6-2/TRBV6-3
CASSYSLGGVNQPQHF
>TRBJ1-2|TRBV18
CASSLNSRDYGYTF
>TRBJ1-2|TRBV5-4
CASSLTANYGYTF
>TRBJ2-2|TRBV18
CASSSDSVELFF
>TRBJ2-6|TRBV5-1
CASSLRVTSVYSGANVLTF